The rows below give T cell receptor beta chains drawn from one sample of a study of blood T cell repertoires in COVID-19. The repertoire was sequenced with immunoSEQ multiplex PCR; TCRdb's copy has only in-frame clones and lacks some. Of 130,000 or so clones in the sample, around three quarters were seen once. Sequenced input: peripheral blood. These receptors were taken from a human donor in a cohort sampled during active COVID-19. Each CDR3 is given with its conserved first and last residue. Each record gives: V gene, D gene, J gene, clone size, CDR3 DNA, CDR3 protein. A D gene is named only where the DNA matches it firmly. Size values are once, few and many counts, or a class for expanded clones, and some rows have none.

TRBV6-5	TRBD1	TRBJ1-5	NA	TGTGCCAGCAGTACGGACAGGACTAGCAATCAGCCCCAGCATTTT	CASSTDRTSNQPQHF
TRBV6-5	TRBD1	TRBJ2-7	NA	TGTGCCAGCAGTTGGACAGGGGCTACATACGAGCAGTACTTC	CASSWTGATYEQYF
TRBV6-5	TRBD2	TRBJ2-7	NA	TGTGCCAGCAGTTACCGGAGGGCTAGCGGGGGGTACGAGCAGTACTTC	CASSYRRASGGYEQYF
TRBV28	NA	TRBJ1-2	NA	TGTGCCAGCAGTCGGGGGTCCTATGGCTACACCTTC	CASSRGSYGYTF
TRBV6-6	NA	TRBJ2-1	NA	TGTGCCAGCAGTTACCTGTTCAGTCCCAATGAGCAGTTCTTC	CASSYLFSPNEQFF
TRBV6-2/TRBV6-3	NA	TRBJ1-1	once	TGTGCCAGCAGTTGGGGCAGGTTGAACACTGAAGCTTTCTTT	CASSWGRLNTEAFF
TRBV4-2	TRBD1	TRBJ2-1	NA	TGTGCCAGCAGCCTCAACAGGGGTGAGCAGTTCTTC	CASSLNRGEQFF
TRBV10-3	TRBD2	TRBJ2-3	NA	TGTGCCATCAGTGATTTGGGGCTAGCGGGGGGTCACACAGATACGCAGTATTTT	CAISDLGLAGGHTDTQYF
TRBV7-6	NA	TRBJ1-1	NA	TGTGCCAGCAGCTTAGCGGTCAGAAACACTGAAGCTTTCTTT	CASSLAVRNTEAFF
TRBV24-1	TRBD1	TRBJ2-2	NA	TGTGCCACCAGGGGACAGACCTCCACCGGGGAGCTGTTTTTT	CATRGQTSTGELFF
TRBV3-1/TRBV3-2	NA	TRBJ1-2	NA	TGTGCCAGCAGCCACGCAGGGTCTGGCTACACCTTC	CASSHAGSGYTF
TRBV28	NA	TRBJ2-1	NA	TGTGCCAGCAGGAGGGACTGGAGCTCCTACAATGAGCAGTTCTTC	CASRRDWSSYNEQFF
TRBV19	NA	TRBJ2-6	NA	TGTGCCAGTAGTATTAGTGGTTCTGGGGCCAACGTCCTGACTTTC	CASSISGSGANVLTF
TRBV9	NA	TRBJ1-5	many	TGTGCCAGCAGCGTGGGGGCAGGGGTTCAGCCCCAGCATTTT	CASSVGAGVQPQHF
TRBV7-9	TRBD1	TRBJ1-1	NA	TGTGCCAGCAGTGCGACAGGGGGTTGGACTGAAGCTTTCTTT	CASSATGGWTEAFF
TRBV29-1	NA	TRBJ1-1	NA	TGCAGCGTTGAAGGGGGAGCTGAAGCTTTCTTT	CSVEGGAEAFF
TRBV3-1/TRBV3-2	TRBD1	TRBJ1-4	once	TGTGCCAGCAGCCAAGATGGACAGGTTAATGAAAAACTGTTTTTT	CASSQDGQVNEKLFF
TRBV27	NA	TRBJ2-5	NA	TGTGCCAGCAGAGGACACCTTCAAGAGACCCAGTACTTC	CASRGHLQETQYF